This entry concerns a single T cell receptor (beta chain). The target antigen is unknown. This sample was included in a study of shared clonotypes between healthy human individuals. General study findings and limits: In contrast to clonotypes shared by all four donors, non-shared clonotypes had lower generation probabilities. Sorted-subset sequencing was shown by rarefaction to be incomplete despite large depth.

CDR3 length: 16 amino acids. V lost 0 bases and J lost 11; bases outside the gene matches: 10. Germline CDR1 reads SGHTA; CDR2 reads FQGNSA. The data were produced by immunoSEQ multiplex PCR, yet TCRdb's version contains in-frame clones alone and is incomplete. The sample carries a few million clones, 85% to 95% recorded once. This clonotype originated in a man younger than 35 in good health. Some clones in this sample may be carry-over from other donors' samples. This rearrangement joins TRBV7-2 to TRBJ2-3; 11 nucleotides line up with TRBD2. Sequencing was performed on naive CD4+ T cells from PBMCs. Described subset: CD45RA+ positively selected. The chain's CDR3 is CASSLAQLAGEERQYF. The CDR3 bases are TGTGCCAGCAGCTTAGCGCAACTAGCGGGAGAAGAAAGGCAGTATTTT.